The 24 T cell receptor beta chains given below trace back to one sample, sequenced in a study of blood T cell repertoires in COVID-19. Method: immunoSEQ multiplex PCR; TCRdb's copy keeps in-frame clones and lacks some. Of over 200,000 clones listed, 85% are singletons. The sequenced material came from PBMCs or T cells enriched from blood (not recorded which). These receptors were obtained from a man aged 35-49 years who had recovered from COVID-19.

This clone was recorded a few times. The chain uses TRBV5-1 and TRBJ2-7; tentative D call: TRBD1 (5 bases). V gave up 4 bases and J gave up 1 base, with 18 bases separating them. CDR1 is SGHRS, CDR2 YFSETQ, per germline. The CDR3 is 16 amino acids. CDR3 bases: TGCGCCAGCAGCCGCGTTCAGGGCTCGCGATCCTACGAGCAGTACTTC. Translated: CASSRVQGSRSYEQYF.

This rearrangement joins TRBV5-1 to TRBJ2-7, with TRBD2 matching 13 bases. V shed 2 bases and J 3 bases; nucleotides not matched to a gene: 5. This CDR3 spans 16 amino acids. Germline V CDR1 and CDR2: SGHRS, YFSETQ. The CDR3 protein is CASSFGLAGVYYEQYF. The DNA of the CDR3 is TGCGCCAGCAGCTTCGGACTAGCGGGAGTTTACTACGAGCAGTACTTC.

CDR3 DNA sequence: TGTGCCAGCAGTATGGTTGAGGGCTATGGCTACACCTTC. Translation: CASSMVEGYGYTF. The gene calls are TRBV28 and TRBJ1-2; no reliable D call. Germline lookup yields CDR1 MDHEN and CDR2 SYDVKM. V was pared by 5 bases and J by 4 bases, with 11 bases between. The CDR3 is 13 amino acids.

The chain is built from TRBV30 and TRBJ1-1, with D possibly matching TRBD1 (6 bases). This CDR3 is built from 13 residues. Trimming stripped 5 bases from V and 1 base from J, with 11 bases between. Germline-derived CDR1 and CDR2 are GTSNPN and SVGIG (reference sequence). Written as DNA, the CDR3 is TGTGCCTGGGGGGGACACTCGAACACTGAAGCTTTCTTT. It yields the protein CAWGGHSNTEAFF.

The chain recombines TRBV28 with TRBJ1-1; D perhaps matches TRBD1 (5 bases). The germline V gene has CDR1 MDHEN and CDR2 SYDVKM. Trimming took 2 bases from V and 3 from J, leaving 7 bases between them. The CDR3 length is 13 residues. CDR3 amino acids: CASSLGGDTEAFF. The CDR3 DNA follows: TGTGCCAGCAGTTTAGGGGGGGACACTGAAGCTTTCTTT.

V is TRBV5-8 and J is TRBJ2-7; 10 nucleotides agree with TRBD2. CDR1 is SGHTS, CDR2 YDEGEE, per germline. This CDR3 has 14 residues. With 1 base clipped from V and 2 bases from J, the junction kept 0 bases outside the gene matches. The CDR3 nucleotides read TGTGCCAGCAGCTTGAGCGGGAGGGCCTACGAGCAGTACTTC. It specifies CASSLSGRAYEQYF.

The V gene is TRBV6-2 or TRBV6-3, the J gene TRBJ1-2; D gene ambiguous. The CDR3 totals 10 residues. V dropped 5 bases and J dropped 5 bases, with 3 bases sitting between them. CDR1 is MNHEY and CDR2 is SVGEGT in the germline V gene. The CDR3, as DNA: TGTGCCAGCAGTGCGTATGGCTACACCTTC. This sequence encodes CASSAYGYTF.

The chain uses TRBV27 and TRBJ2-2; D call uncertain. Deletions cut 8 bases from V and 3 bases from J, with 13 bases between. This CDR3 region has 14 residues. Germline-derived CDR1 and CDR2 are MNHEY and SMNVEV (reference sequence). CDR3 coding DNA: TGTGCCAGCCGAGGTCGTCGGTACACCGGGGAGCTGTTTTTT. Translation gives CASRGRRYTGELFF.

The V call is TRBV12-3 or TRBV12-4, the J call TRBJ2-1, with D uncertain. The ends were cut back, 5 bases at V and 9 bases at J, with 14 bases in the middle. This CDR3 spans 13 amino acids. The CDR3, as DNA: TGTGCCAGCAGTCTCCGACTGCGCGGTGAGCAGTTCTTC. Amino acids: CASSLRLRGEQFF.

The V call is TRBV4-1, the J call TRBJ1-2; perhaps TRBD1 as D (6 bases). The CDR3 covers 15 residues. Per germline, CDR1 MGHRA and CDR2 YSYEKL. V gave up 3 bases and J gave up 2 bases, with 13 bases separating them. CDR3 region: CASSQEPGANYGYTF. CDR3 coding DNA: TGCGCCAGCAGCCAGGAGCCAGGGGCGAACTATGGCTACACCTTC.

This sequence joins TRBV6-5 and TRBJ2-2, with D hard to call. Trimming pared 5 bases from V and 4 bases from J, leaving 5 bases between. Germline V gene data show CDR1 as MNHEY and CDR2 as SVGAGI. This CDR3 spans 12 amino acids. DNA of the CDR3: TGTGCCAGCAGTACAGTCACCGGGGAGCTGTTTTTT. It is translated as CASSTVTGELFF.

On this clone itself: Just one base apart from a much larger clone, this may be a read error. In the same sample, other DNA sequences code for this CDR3. The chain uses TRBV12-3 or TRBV12-4 and TRBJ1-1, with D possibly TRBD1 on 5 matching bases. Trimming left V 6 bases short and J 0 bases short, with 8 bases between. This CDR3 comprises 13 residues. The CDR3 region is CASSRQLNTEAFF. As DNA, the CDR3 is TGTGCCAGCAGCCGACAGCTGAACACTGAAGCTTTCTTT.

V gene TRBV28 combines with J gene TRBJ1-5; TRBD1 is a possible D gene (5 bases). Trimming removed 5 bases from V and 7 bases from J, with 18 bases in between. Germline assignment: CDR1 MDHEN and CDR2 SYDVKM. The CDR3 is made up of 15 amino acids. CDR3 sequence: CASSTLRGMGQPQHF. CDR3 nucleotides: TGTGCCAGCAGTACCCTAAGGGGAATGGGGCAGCCCCAGCATTTT.

This chain uses TRBV2 with TRBJ1-1, with 7 bases fitting TRBD1. The CDR3 contains 15 residues. CDR1 SNHLY and CDR2 FYNNEI come from the germline V gene. Trimming cost V 1 base and J 5 bases; bases outside gene matches: 7. The DNA of the CDR3 is TGTGCCAGCAGTGAAGGGGGACAGCAGTATACTGAAGCTTTCTTT. The encoded protein is CASSEGGQQYTEAFF.

This chain joins TRBV11-2 and TRBJ2-1; 13 bases match TRBD2. The CDR3 covers 19 residues. Germline CDR1 and CDR2: SGHAT and FQNNGV. V shed 1 base, J shed 4 bases, and the junction held 10 bases outside the gene matches. The CDR3 sequence is CASSLGTAGTSGNYNEQFF. The CDR3 bases are TGTGCCAGCAGCTTAGGGACGGCCGGGACTAGCGGGAATTACAATGAGCAGTTCTTC.

The V call is TRBV27, the J call TRBJ2-7; 7 bases align to TRBD2. The germline V gene encodes CDR1 MNHEY and CDR2 SMNVEV (reference sequence). The CDR3 covers 17 residues. Trimming took 5 bases from V and 0 from J; bases not matched to a gene: 13. The CDR3 reads CASSPPRGGSSSYEQYF. The CDR3 bases are TGTGCCAGCAGTCCTCCCCGCGGGGGTTCAAGCTCCTACGAGCAGTACTTC.

This clone has just one count. The V and J genes are TRBV14 and TRBJ2-1, with D hard to call. CDR1 is SGHDN, CDR2 FVKESK, per germline. The CDR3 consists of 13 residues. Trimming stripped 1 base from V and 9 bases from J, with 10 bases between. The CDR3 spells CASSQGAVGEQFF. In DNA form, the CDR3 reads TGTGCCAGCAGCCAAGGGGCCGTGGGTGAGCAGTTCTTC.

The CDR3 is CASSFSSGSHEQYF. The CDR3, as DNA: TGTGCCAGCAGCTTCTCATCAGGGTCCCACGAGCAGTACTTC. V usage is TRBV7-3 and J usage is TRBJ2-7; possible D gene TRBD1, 5 bases. CDR1 SGHTA and CDR2 FQGTGA come from the germline V gene. This CDR3 is built from 14 residues. Trimming removed 3 bases at V and 5 bases at J, with 14 bases between. The full variable domain, rest sourced from reference TRBV7-3 and TRBJ2-7, is GAGVSQTPSNKVTEKGKYVELRCDPISGHTALYWYRQSLGQGPEFLIYFQGTGAADDSGLPNDRFFAVRPEGSVSTLKIQRTERGDSAVYLCASSFSSGSHEQYFGPGTRLTVT.

The CDR3 loop reads CASSLRGGRQETQYF. The DNA for the CDR3 is TGTGCCAGCAGCTTAAGAGGAGGCAGACAAGAGACCCAGTACTTC. The V gene is TRBV7-2, the J gene TRBJ2-5, with a tentative D call TRBD2 (5 bases). Trimming removed 2 bases at V and 2 bases at J, with 12 bases between. There are 15 residues in the CDR3. CDR1 is SGHTA and CDR2 is FQGNSA in the germline V gene.

This rearrangement joins TRBV7-2 to TRBJ2-1; D possibly corresponds to TRBD2 (5 bases). This CDR3 spans 14 amino acids. Trimming pared 3 bases from V and 6 bases from J, leaving 12 bases between. In germline, CDR1 is SGHTA, CDR2 FQGNSA. The CDR3 region has the DNA TGTGCCAGCAGCTTGCTTACAGCGGTCAATGAGCAGTTCTTC. Encoded protein: CASSLLTAVNEQFF.

The rearrangement joins TRBV9 to TRBJ2-2; the match to TRBD2 covers 7 bases. CDR3 length: 14 amino acids. Per germline, CDR1 SGDLS and CDR2 YYNGEE. With 4 bases clipped from V and 5 bases from J, the junction kept 5 bases outside the gene matches. The CDR3 reads CASSLTGRTGELFF. The CDR3 bases are TGTGCCAGCAGCTTGACCGGGAGGACCGGGGAGCTGTTTTTT.

The chain links TRBV11-2 to TRBJ2-1, with 7 nucleotides matching TRBD2. The CDR3 length is 16 residues. V dropped 5 bases and J dropped 3; count of bases not matched to a gene: 10. Germline V gene data show CDR1 as SGHAT and CDR2 as FQNNGV. The CDR3 spells CASSLNRLAIYNEQFF. CDR3 nucleotides: TGTGCCAGCAGCCTAAACCGACTAGCCATCTACAATGAGCAGTTCTTC.

The V gene is TRBV3-1 (or the pseudogene TRBV3-2), the J gene TRBJ2-7, with 10 nucleotides matching TRBD1. Germline V gene sequence: CDR1 LGHDT, CDR2 YNNKEL (reference sequence). There are 15 residues in the CDR3. The V segment lost 4 bases and the J segment 5 bases; nucleotides outside the gene matches: 8. CDR3 protein: CASSRGTGAPNEQYF. For the CDR3, the DNA is TGTGCCAGCAGCCGAGGGACAGGGGCCCCCAACGAGCAGTACTTC.

This clone was found a few times. The rearrangement joins TRBV29-1 to TRBJ2-1; possible D gene TRBD2, 6 bases. The V and J ends lost 5 bases and 8 bases respectively, with 25 bases between them. The CDR3 loop spans 16 amino acids. CDR1 is SQVTM, CDR2 ANQGSEA, per germline. In nucleotides, the CDR3 is TGCAGCGTTTTCCGAACGGGGGTCTCGAAAAGGGATGAGCAGTTCTTC. Amino acid sequence: CSVFRTGVSKRDEQFF.